This is a list of T cell receptor beta chains from one sample in a study of CD8 T cells in ankylosing spondylitis. MiXCR was run by TCRdb on the 5' RACE reads, yielding one entry per CDR3 protein. The repertoire holds around 890,000 distinct CDR3 sequences, about 10% seen once, with 0.51% in the top ten. What was sequenced was blood, either unsorted or a sorted T cell fraction (not recorded which). The receptor set was obtained from a male donor with ankylosing spondylitis. Both conserved end residues are part of each CDR3. Fields, in order: clone size, V gene, D gene, J gene, CDR3 length, CDR3 protein, CDR3 DNA. A D gene is named only where the DNA matches it firmly. Only some rows state a clone size, as once, few, many or a class for expanded clones.

>many|TRBV10-3|-|TRBJ1-5|13
CAISEQGDQPQHF
TGTGCCATCAGTGAACAGGGAGATCAGCCCCAGCATTTT
>-|TRBV2|TRBD2|TRBJ2-5|15
CARSGLAGSGETQYF
TGTGCCAGGAGCGGACTAGCGGGAAGCGGGGAGACCCAGTACTTC
>few|TRBV2|-|TRBJ2-7|15
CASTGRQPLRDDQYF
TGTGCCAGCACCGGACGGCAGCCCCTACGAGATGACCAGTACTTC
>-|TRBV5-6|-|TRBJ1-3|14
CASSFGEAGNTIYF
TGTGCCAGCAGCTTTGGTGAGGCTGGAAACACCATATATTTT
>-|TRBV7-9|-|TRBJ1-1|12
CASSLGILEAFF
TGTGCCAGCAGCTTGGGGATTCTGGAGGCTTTCTTT
>-|TRBV10-3|-|TRBJ2-1|14
CAISEGNSYNEQFF
TGTGCCATCAGTGAGGGGAACTCCTACAATGAGCAGTTCTTC
>many|TRBV6-1|-|TRBJ1-1|13
CASSARVNTEAFF
TGTGCCAGCAGTGCCCGCGTGAACACTGAAGCTTTCTTT
>few|TRBV20-1|TRBD2|TRBJ2-1|18
CSARDWAGTAGGWNEQFF
TGCAGTGCTAGAGATTGGGCGGGAACAGCGGGGGGGTGGAATGAGCAGTTCTTC
>-|TRBV6-1|-|TRBJ2-6|16
CASSRQLISGANVLTF
TGTGCCAGCAGTAGACAGCTAATCTCTGGGGCCAACGTCCTGACTTTC
>few|TRBV5-1|-|TRBJ1-2|14
CASSPGAVPIGYTF
TGCGCCAGCAGCCCTGGGGCCGTGCCTATCGGCTACACCTTC
>many|TRBV15|-|TRBJ1-6|13
CATSREQGPPLHF
TGTGCCACCAGCAGAGAACAGGGTCCACCCCTCCACTTT
>few|TRBV5-8|-|TRBJ1-5|14
CASSSRRMWQPQHF
TGTGCCAGCAGCTCGCGCCGGATGTGGCAGCCCCAGCATTTT
>few|TRBV5-1|-|TRBJ2-3|14
CASRPSLSTDTQYF
TGCGCCAGCAGACCTAGCCTTAGCACAGATACGCAGTATTTT
>many|TRBV12-3/TRBV12-4|-|TRBJ1-2|13
CASSFAGNYGYTF
TGTGCCAGCAGTTTCGCAGGCAACTATGGCTACACCTTC
>many|TRBV29-1|-|TRBJ2-3|14
CSVLGASRTDTQYF
TGCAGCGTTTTGGGGGCCTCGCGCACAGATACGCAGTATTTT
>few|TRBV27|-|TRBJ1-5|14
CASRRQGTGQPQHF
TGTGCCAGCAGGCGCCAGGGGACGGGTCAGCCCCAGCATTTT